Listed here are 3 T cell receptor beta chains from one sample, sequenced in a study of shared clonotypes between healthy human individuals. This table comes from immunoSEQ multiplex PCR, and its TCRdb copy is limited to in-frame clones, with some not included. The sample yields about 1 million clones, 65% to 75% seen once. The sample was memory CD4+ T cells sorted from blood. Subset indicated: CD45RA-negative fraction. The origin of the receptors is a young man in good health.

This chain links TRBV4-1 with TRBJ2-3, with D tentatively TRBD2 (6 bases). The V and J ends lost 0 bases and 1 base respectively, with 17 bases between them. CDR1 is MGHRA and CDR2 is YSYEKL in the germline V gene. The CDR3 extends over 18 amino acids. The CDR3 is CASSQDSIEASGTDTQYF. CDR3 sequence (DNA): TGCGCCAGCAGCCAAGACTCCATTGAGGCTAGCGGCACAGATACGCAGTATTTT.

This clone was seen a single time. The chain joins TRBV11-3 to TRBJ1-4; unclear D gene. Germline V gives CDR1 SGHNT, CDR2 YENEEA. There are 14 residues in the CDR3. V dropped 2 bases and J dropped 7 bases, with 11 bases sitting between them. The CDR3 bases are TGTGCCAGCAGCTTATGGGTTCGGGTTGAAAAACTGTTTTTT. It translates to CASSLWVRVEKLFF.

V gene TRBV2 combines with J gene TRBJ2-7; perhaps TRBD1 as D (7 bases). The germline CDR1 and CDR2 sequences are SNHLY and FYNNEI. Trimming cost V 9 bases and J 3 bases, with 15 bases left between them. This CDR3 is built from 13 residues. The CDR3 DNA reads as TGTGCCAGTGGACAGGTGGAGGGCTACGAGCAGTACTTC. Protein sequence: CASGQVEGYEQYF.